Below are 26 T cell receptor beta chains sequenced from a single sample in a study of blood T cells in healthy people across ages. Primers used in a second PCR of about 7 to 12 cycles were a sample-barcoded 5' primer and a J-beta primer mix. TCRdb re-derived calls from the 5' RACE reads in MiXCR, one entry per CDR3 protein. The sample has 1 million to 1.2 million distinct CDR3 sequences, about two fifths seen once. The sequencing sample was made of blood. The receptors here all came from a man aged 18 to 30 in good health.

The J gene is TRBJ2-2, the V gene TRBV19; tentatively, D is TRBD1 or TRBD2 (5 bases each). The germline V and J ends were trimmed by 5 bases and 5 bases, with 12 bases remaining between them. The CDR3 has 14 amino acids. Germline values: CDR1 LNHDA, CDR2 SQIVND (reference sequence). As DNA, the CDR3 is TGTGCCAGTAGTCCGTGGGACGTTACCGGGGAGCTGTTTTTT. It codes for CASSPWDVTGELFF.

A note on this clonotype: At one end the junction does not follow the germline gene, possibly because of a read error. The chain is built from TRBV20-1 and TRBJ2-1; TRBD1 or TRBD2 may be the D gene (5 bases each). The CDR3 has 13 amino acids. Germline loops: CDR1 DFQATT, CDR2 SNEGSKA (reference sequence). The CDR3 sequence is CSPYGTAYNERFF. As DNA, the CDR3 is TGCAGTCCTTACGGGACGGCTTACAATGAGCGGTTCTTC.

The V gene is TRBV27, the J gene TRBJ1-5; D remains ambiguous. Germline CDR1 reads MNHEY; CDR2 reads SMNVEV (reference sequence). The CDR3 sequence is 14 residues long. The V end lost 1 base, the J end lost 6 bases, and 10 bases lay between the germline ends. CDR3 sequence (DNA): TGTGCCAGCAGTTTATTAGCAGGAGGTCAGCCCCAGCATTTT. This sequence encodes CASSLLAGGQPQHF.

This clonotype was recorded at least ten times. The chain recombines TRBV29-1 with TRBJ1-1; a weak D match, TRBD1 (5 bases). The germline V gene encodes CDR1 SQVTM and CDR2 ANQGSEA. V was clipped by 8 bases and J by 0 bases, with 13 bases between them. This CDR3 has 13 residues. CDR3 DNA sequence: TGCAGCTTTACCGGGACGGTGAACACTGAAGCTTTCTTT. This encodes CSFTGTVNTEAFF.

The rearrangement joins TRBV4-3 to TRBJ2-7; 7 positions agree with TRBD2. The germline gives CDR1 LGHNA, CDR2 YSLEER. The V segment lost 5 bases and the J segment 7 bases; nucleotides outside the gene matches: 14. The CDR3 loop spans 15 amino acids. The CDR3 DNA follows: TGCGCCAGCAGCGATCTTTGGGGGGGGGTAAATGAGCAGTACTTC. This encodes CASSDLWGGVNEQYF.

This clonotype was picked up many times. The rearrangement links TRBV12-3 or TRBV12-4 to TRBJ2-1; 7 nucleotides match TRBD1. The junction had 3 bases not matched to a gene; V was cut back by 1 base and J by 0 bases. The CDR3 is made up of 16 amino acids. CDR3 nucleotide sequence: TGTGCCAGCAGTTTAGTACAGGGGAGCTCCTACAATGAGCAGTTCTTC. Amino acid sequence: CASSLVQGSSYNEQFF.

Comments on this clonotype: One junction end does not reproduce the germline sequence, and a read error may be involved. The CDR3 sequence is CSARESGAGDTQYF. DNA of the CDR3: TGCAGCGCTAGAGAAAGCGGGGCGGGAGATACGCAGTATTTT. The chain uses TRBV20-1 and TRBJ2-3; the match to TRBD2 covers 7 bases. Germline-derived CDR1 and CDR2 are DFQATT and SNEGSKA (reference sequence). The CDR3 extends over 14 amino acids.

V and J are TRBV15 and TRBJ1-4, with D hard to call. The CDR3 has 13 amino acids. V dropped 3 bases and J dropped 8 bases, with 10 bases sitting between them. Germline values: CDR1 LNHNV, CDR2 YYDKDF (reference sequence). CDR3 coding DNA: TGTGCCACCAGCAGTTCAGAGGAAGAAAAACTGTTTTTT. Protein: CATSSSEEEKLFF.

The rearrangement joins TRBV28 to TRBJ2-5; 7 positions agree with TRBD1. CDR1 is MDHEN, CDR2 SYDVKM, per germline. V lost 3 bases and J lost 2; bases outside the gene matches: 12. The CDR3 length is 17 residues. The CDR3 bases are TGTGCCAGCAGTTTTGATCCGGGCACAGGGGTTCAAGAGACCCAGTACTTC. Translating gives CASSFDPGTGVQETQYF. Full variable domain (rest looked up from reference TRBV28 and TRBJ2-5): DVKVTQSSRYLVKRTGEKVFLECVQDMDHENMFWYRQDPGLGLRLIYFSYDVKMKEKGDIPEGYSVSREKKERFSLILESASTNQTSMYLCASSFDPGTGVQETQYFGPGTRLLVL.

This clonotype was counted between two and nine times. V usage is TRBV10-3 and J usage is TRBJ2-5; D is ambiguous. The V gene lost 3 bases and the J gene lost 4 bases, with 9 bases spanning the gap. Germline assignment: CDR1 ENHRY and CDR2 SYGVKD. The CDR3 spans 13 residues. The CDR3 protein is CAISEQFSETQYF. CDR3 nucleotide sequence: TGTGCCATCAGTGAACAGTTCTCAGAGACCCAGTACTTC.

This clonotype was observed a few times. The rearrangement links TRBV25-1 to TRBJ1-2, with no clear D. Trimming removed 5 bases at V and 8 bases at J, with 9 bases between. Germline V gene sequence: CDR1 MGHDK, CDR2 SYGVNS. This CDR3 spans 11 amino acids. CDR3 sequence: CASSYAVGYTF. The DNA for the CDR3 is TGTGCCAGCAGTTATGCAGTCGGCTACACCTTC.

J is TRBJ1-6 and V is TRBV30, with 7 bases aligning to TRBD1. The CDR3 covers 13 residues. Germline CDR1 and CDR2: GTSNPN and SVGIG (reference sequence). J lost 9 bases, V lost 3 bases, and 5 bases had no gene match. Here the CDR3 reads CAWRTGNGSPLHF. CDR3 DNA: TGTGCCTGGAGGACAGGGAACGGTTCACCCCTCCACTTT.

This clonotype showed up just once. The CDR3 DNA reads as TGTGCCAGCAGCTTAGTGGGACAGAGCTCCTACAATGAGCAGTACTTC. This gives the protein CASSLVGQSSYNEQYF. This chain uses TRBV7-2 with TRBJ2-1; 7 bases match TRBD1. The last part of the DNA fits TRBJ2-7 better; the J call may be wrong. The CDR3 sequence is 16 residues long. Germline CDR1 reads SGHTA; CDR2 reads FQGNSA.

The CDR3 reads CASSLAVPGDGYYEQYF. CDR3 bases: TGTGCCAGCAGCTTAGCAGTCCCCGGGGACGGTTACTACGAGCAGTACTTC. The rearrangement uses TRBV7-2 and TRBJ2-7, with D perhaps matching TRBD1 or TRBD2 (5 bases each). Trimming took 0 bases from V and 3 from J, leaving 18 bases between them. In germline, CDR1 is SGHTA, CDR2 FQGNSA. This CDR3 is built from 17 residues.

This clonotype was observed a few times. The chain recombines TRBV4-3 with TRBJ2-1, with D possibly called TRBD1 or TRBD2 (5 bases each). Germline V gives CDR1 LGHNA, CDR2 YSLEER. This CDR3 is 15 amino acids long. The V gene lost 2 bases and the J gene lost 8 bases, with 16 bases spanning the gap. CDR3 coding DNA: TGCGCCAGCAGCCAAAGTGGGGACGACCGGGATGAGCAGTTCTTC. Translation: CASSQSGDDRDEQFF.

Points on this clonotype: Germline is not matched at one junction end, which may reflect a read error. This chain joins TRBV28 and TRBJ2-6, with TRBD1 matching 9 bases. The V gene's germline CDR1 is MDHEN and CDR2 SYDVKM. The CDR3 runs 16 residues. The chain's CDR3 is CAGSGTGISGANVLTF. The CDR3 DNA reads TGTGCCGGCAGTGGGACAGGGATCTCTGGGGCCAACGTCCTGACTTTC.

The rearrangement links TRBV6-2 or TRBV6-3 to TRBJ2-7; D remains unclear. CDR1 and CDR2 (germline): MNHEY, SVGEGT. V was pared by 4 bases and J by 6 bases, with 10 bases between. CDR3 size: 12 residues. DNA for the CDR3: TGTGCCAGCAGTTTCCGTGCCAGCGAGCAGTACTTC. It is translated as CASSFRASEQYF.

This clonotype was seen a few times. The gene calls are TRBV29-1 and TRBJ2-3; no clear D gene. Trimming left V 6 bases short and J 0 bases short, with 7 bases between. The V gene's germline CDR1 is SQVTM and CDR2 ANQGSEA. This CDR3 has 12 residues. The CDR3 region is CSVTISTDTQYF. As DNA, the CDR3 is TGCAGCGTCACCATTAGCACAGATACGCAGTATTTT.

The chain uses TRBV20-1 and TRBJ2-2; possible D gene TRBD1, 6 bases. The CDR3 loop spans 15 amino acids. Germline loops: CDR1 DFQATT, CDR2 SNEGSKA (reference sequence). The V and J ends lost 0 bases and 3 bases respectively, with 11 bases between them. The CDR3 reads CSARDTGRDTGELFF. The CDR3 DNA reads as TGCAGTGCTAGAGACACAGGGCGCGACACCGGGGAGCTGTTTTTT.

On this clonotype itself: The CDR3 carries no conserved terminal phenylalanine or tryptophan, so it likely arises from a read error. The V and J genes are TRBV6-2 or TRBV6-3 and TRBJ2-7, with 7 bases that match TRBD1. Per the germline V gene, CDR1 is MNHEY and CDR2 is SVGEGT. The V segment lost 0 bases and the J segment 2 bases; nucleotides outside the gene matches: 7. The CDR3 loop spans 16 amino acids. This CDR3 is CASSYSRTGEAYEQYL. CDR3 nucleotides: TGTGCCAGCAGTTACTCAAGGACAGGCGAAGCCTACGAGCAGTACTTA.

V is TRBV20-1 and J is TRBJ2-1, with D hard to call. V was clipped by 1 base and J by 9 bases, with 13 bases between them. The CDR3 loop spans 13 amino acids. Germline assignment: CDR1 DFQATT and CDR2 SNEGSKA (reference sequence). In DNA, the CDR3 is TGCAGTGCTAGAGGGTCGCTAGAAGGTGAGCAGTTCTTC. Encoded protein: CSARGSLEGEQFF.

J is TRBJ1-6 and V is TRBV4-1, with D possibly being TRBD1 (5 bases). V shed 5 bases and J shed 6 bases, with 17 bases lying between them. CDR1 and CDR2 from the germline V gene are MGHRA and YSYEKL. This CDR3 has 16 residues. Written as DNA, the CDR3 is TGCGCCAGCAGCTACGACAGACACTACTTTAATTCACCCCTCCACTTT. Encoded protein: CASSYDRHYFNSPLHF.

On this clonotype: A much larger clone is a single base away; this may be a read error. This chain links TRBV27 with TRBJ2-7; tentative D call: TRBD1 (5 bases). Per the germline V gene, CDR1 is MNHEY and CDR2 is SMNVEV (reference sequence). The CDR3 loop spans 11 amino acids. The CDR3 nucleotides are TGTGCCAACAGTTTGGGGCACGAGCAGTACTTC. The encoded protein is CANSLGHEQYF.

The chain links TRBV7-2 to TRBJ2-3, with a possible D match to TRBD2 (6 bases). The CDR3 spans 16 residues. The V gene's germline CDR1 is SGHTA and CDR2 FQGNSA. Trimming removed 3 bases from V and 1 base from J, with 14 bases in between. The CDR3 DNA reads as TGTGCCAGCAGCTTTTTGGAGGGCGGTCGCACAGATACGCAGTATTTT. Protein sequence: CASSFLEGGRTDTQYF.

This clonotype was picked up many times. This rearrangement joins TRBV11-2 to TRBJ1-2; D is ambiguous. Trimming stripped 4 bases from V and 3 bases from J, with 15 bases between. The germline V gene has CDR1 SGHAT and CDR2 FQNNGV. This CDR3 is built from 15 residues. The CDR3 DNA follows: TGTGCCAGCAGCTCCCCGAGGAAGGGCCACTATGGCTACACCTTC. It specifies CASSSPRKGHYGYTF.

The genes are TRBV24-1 and TRBJ2-3, with a possible D match to TRBD2 (6 bases). Germline-derived CDR1 and CDR2 are KGHDR and SFDVKD. This CDR3 is built from 14 residues. V lost 10 bases to trimming and J lost 3 bases, with 16 bases between them. CDR3 sequence reads: CATRGTEGTDTQYF. CDR3 DNA sequence: TGTGCCACTCGCGGGACGGAGGGAACAGATACGCAGTATTTT.